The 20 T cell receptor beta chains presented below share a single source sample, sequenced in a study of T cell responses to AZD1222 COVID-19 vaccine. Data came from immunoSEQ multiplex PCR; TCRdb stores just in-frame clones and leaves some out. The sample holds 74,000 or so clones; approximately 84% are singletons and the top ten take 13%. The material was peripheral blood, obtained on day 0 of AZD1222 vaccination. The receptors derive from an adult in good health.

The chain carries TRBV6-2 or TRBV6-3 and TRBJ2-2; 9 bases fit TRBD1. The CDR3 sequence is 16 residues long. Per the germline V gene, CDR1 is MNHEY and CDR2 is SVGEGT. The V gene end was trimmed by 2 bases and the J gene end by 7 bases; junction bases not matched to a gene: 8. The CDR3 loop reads CASSYGTGSWDGELFF. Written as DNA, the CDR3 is TGTGCCAGCAGTTACGGGACAGGGAGTTGGGACGGGGAGCTGTTTTTT.

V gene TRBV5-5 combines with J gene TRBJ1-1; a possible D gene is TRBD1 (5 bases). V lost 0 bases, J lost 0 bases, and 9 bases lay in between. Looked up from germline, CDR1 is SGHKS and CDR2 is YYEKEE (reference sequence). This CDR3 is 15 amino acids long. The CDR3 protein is CASSLVPGVNTEAFF. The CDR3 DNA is TGTGCCAGCAGCTTGGTACCGGGGGTGAACACTGAAGCTTTCTTT.

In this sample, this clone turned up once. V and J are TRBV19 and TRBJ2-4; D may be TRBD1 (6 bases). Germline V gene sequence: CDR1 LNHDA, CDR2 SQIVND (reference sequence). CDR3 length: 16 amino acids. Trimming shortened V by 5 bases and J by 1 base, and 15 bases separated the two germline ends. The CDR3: CASSLQGRGAKNIQYF. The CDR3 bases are TGTGCCAGTAGTCTACAGGGCCGCGGGGCCAAAAACATTCAGTACTTC.

The CDR3 reads CASSLAGGGSYTF. In DNA, the CDR3 is TGTGCCAGCAGCTTAGCGGGGGGAGGAAGCTACACCTTC. The gene calls are TRBV11-2 and TRBJ1-2; a possible D gene is TRBD1 (5 bases). The germline gives CDR1 SGHAT, CDR2 FQNNGV. The CDR3 is 13 residues long. Trimming took 1 base from V and 9 from J, leaving 12 bases between them.

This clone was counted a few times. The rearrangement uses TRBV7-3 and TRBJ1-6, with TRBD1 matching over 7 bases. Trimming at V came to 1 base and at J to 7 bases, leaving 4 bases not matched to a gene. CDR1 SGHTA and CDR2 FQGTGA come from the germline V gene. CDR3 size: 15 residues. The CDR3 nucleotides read TGTGCCAGCAGCTTAAGTGGGACAGCAAATTCACCCCTCCACTTT. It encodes CASSLSGTANSPLHF.

The CDR3, as DNA: TGTGCCAGCAGTTACTCGATGGGGACAGGGGACTATGAGCAGTTCTTC. It codes for CASSYSMGTGDYEQFF. The chain is built from TRBV6-2 or TRBV6-3 and TRBJ2-1; 10 bases match TRBD1. Germline assignment: CDR1 MNHEY and CDR2 SVGEGT. The CDR3 is made up of 16 amino acids. Trimming at V came to 0 bases and at J to 8 bases, leaving 7 bases not matched to a gene.

The chain's CDR3 is CASRDRTRGGGTVGAFF. The CDR3, as DNA: TGCGCCAGCAGAGACAGAACTAGGGGCGGCGGGACAGTCGGAGCTTTCTTT. This chain uses TRBV10-1 with TRBJ1-1, with 7 nucleotides matching TRBD1. Germline V CDR1 and CDR2: WNHNN, SYGVQD (reference sequence). This CDR3 has 17 amino acids. The V segment lost 6 bases and the J segment 10 bases; nucleotides outside the gene matches: 23.

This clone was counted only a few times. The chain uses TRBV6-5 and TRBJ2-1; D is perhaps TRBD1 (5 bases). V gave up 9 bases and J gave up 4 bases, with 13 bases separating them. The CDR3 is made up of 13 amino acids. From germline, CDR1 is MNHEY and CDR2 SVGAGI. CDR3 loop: CASSYRGYNEQFF. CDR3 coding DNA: TGTGCCAGTTCTTATAGGGGATACAATGAGCAGTTCTTC.

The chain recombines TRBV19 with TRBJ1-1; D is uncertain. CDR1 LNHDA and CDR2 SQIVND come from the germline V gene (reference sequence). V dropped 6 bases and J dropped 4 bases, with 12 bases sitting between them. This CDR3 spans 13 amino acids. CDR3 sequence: CASSTPLGTEAFF. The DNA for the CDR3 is TGTGCCAGTAGCACCCCCCTGGGCACTGAAGCTTTCTTT.

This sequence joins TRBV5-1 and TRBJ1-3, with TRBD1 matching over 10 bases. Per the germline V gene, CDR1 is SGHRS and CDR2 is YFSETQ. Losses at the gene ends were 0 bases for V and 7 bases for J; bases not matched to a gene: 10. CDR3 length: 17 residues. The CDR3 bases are TGCGCCAGCAGCTTGGACCAGACAGGGGGCAATAGGAACACCATATATTTT. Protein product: CASSLDQTGGNRNTIYF.

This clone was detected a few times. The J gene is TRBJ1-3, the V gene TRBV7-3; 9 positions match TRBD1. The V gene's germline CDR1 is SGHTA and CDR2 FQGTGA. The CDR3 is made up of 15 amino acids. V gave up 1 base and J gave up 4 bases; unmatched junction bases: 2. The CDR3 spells CASSLRGTGGNTIYF. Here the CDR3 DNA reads TGTGCCAGCAGCTTAAGGGGGACAGGGGGAAACACCATATATTTT.

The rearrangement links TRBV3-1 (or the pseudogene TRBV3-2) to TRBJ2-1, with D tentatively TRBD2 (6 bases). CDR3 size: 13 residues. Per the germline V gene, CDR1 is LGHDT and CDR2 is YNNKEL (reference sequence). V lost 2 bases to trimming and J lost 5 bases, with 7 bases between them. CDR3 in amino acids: CASSQLANNEQFF. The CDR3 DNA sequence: TGTGCCAGCAGCCAACTAGCGAACAATGAGCAGTTCTTC.

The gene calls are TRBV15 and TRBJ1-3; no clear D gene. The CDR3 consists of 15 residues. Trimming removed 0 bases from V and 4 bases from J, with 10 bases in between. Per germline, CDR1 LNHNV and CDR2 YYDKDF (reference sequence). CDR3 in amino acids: CATSREVSGGNTIYF. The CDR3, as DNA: TGTGCCACCAGCAGAGAAGTATCGGGGGGAAACACCATATATTTT.

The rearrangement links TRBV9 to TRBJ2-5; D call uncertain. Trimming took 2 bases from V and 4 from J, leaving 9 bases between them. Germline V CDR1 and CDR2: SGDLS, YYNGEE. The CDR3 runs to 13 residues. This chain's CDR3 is CASSVALSETQYF. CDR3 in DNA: TGTGCCAGCAGCGTTGCTCTATCAGAGACCCAGTACTTC.

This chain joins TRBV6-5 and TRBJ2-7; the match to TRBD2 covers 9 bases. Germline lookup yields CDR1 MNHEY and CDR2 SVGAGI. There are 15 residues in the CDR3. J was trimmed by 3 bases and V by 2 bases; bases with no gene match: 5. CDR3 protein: CASSYHIAGVYEQYF. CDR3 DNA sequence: TGTGCCAGCAGTTACCATATAGCGGGGGTCTACGAGCAGTACTTC.

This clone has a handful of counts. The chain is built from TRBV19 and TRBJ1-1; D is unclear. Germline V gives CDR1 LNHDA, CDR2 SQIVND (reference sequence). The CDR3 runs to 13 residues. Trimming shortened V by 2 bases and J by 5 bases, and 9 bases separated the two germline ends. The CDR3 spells CASSISRRTEAFF. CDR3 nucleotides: TGTGCCAGTAGTATAAGTAGGAGAACTGAAGCTTTCTTT.

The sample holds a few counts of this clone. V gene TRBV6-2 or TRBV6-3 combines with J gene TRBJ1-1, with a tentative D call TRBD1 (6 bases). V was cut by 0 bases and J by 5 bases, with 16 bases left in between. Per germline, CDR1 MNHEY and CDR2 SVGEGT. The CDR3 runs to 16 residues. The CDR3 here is CASSYSRRGPRTEAFF. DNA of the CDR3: TGTGCCAGCAGTTACTCGAGGCGGGGGCCGAGGACTGAAGCTTTCTTT.

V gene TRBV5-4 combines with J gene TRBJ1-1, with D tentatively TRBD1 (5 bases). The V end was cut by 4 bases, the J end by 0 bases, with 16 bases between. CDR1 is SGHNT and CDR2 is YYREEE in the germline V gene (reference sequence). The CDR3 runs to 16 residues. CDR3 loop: CASSPPGRGLNTEAFF. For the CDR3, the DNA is TGTGCCAGCAGCCCCCCGGGGCGGGGACTGAACACTGAAGCTTTCTTT. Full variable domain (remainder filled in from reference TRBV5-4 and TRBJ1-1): ETGVTQSPTHLIKTRGQQVTLRCSSQSGHNTVSWYQQALGQGPQFIFQYYREEENGRGNFPPRFSGLQFPNYSSELNVNALELDDSALYLCASSPPGRGLNTEAFFGQGTRLTVV.

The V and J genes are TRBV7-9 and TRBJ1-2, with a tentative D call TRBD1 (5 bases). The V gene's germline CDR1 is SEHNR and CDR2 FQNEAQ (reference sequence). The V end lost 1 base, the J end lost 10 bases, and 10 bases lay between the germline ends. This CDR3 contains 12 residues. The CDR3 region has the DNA TGTGCCAGCAGCTTAGTGGGGGAGTACTACACCTTC. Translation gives CASSLVGEYYTF.

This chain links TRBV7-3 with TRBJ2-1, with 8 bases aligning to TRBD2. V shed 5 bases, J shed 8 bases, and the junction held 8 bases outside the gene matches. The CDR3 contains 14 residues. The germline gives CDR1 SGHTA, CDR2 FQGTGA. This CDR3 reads CASSQGLVSDEQFF. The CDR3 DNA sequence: TGTGCCAGCAGCCAGGGACTAGTGAGCGATGAGCAGTTCTTC. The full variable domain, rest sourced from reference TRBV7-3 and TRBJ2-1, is GAGVSQTPSNKVTEKGKYVELRCDPISGHTALYWYRQSLGQGPEFLIYFQGTGAADDSGLPNDRFFAVRPEGSVSTLKIQRTERGDSAVYLCASSQGLVSDEQFFGPGTRLTVL.